Below are 20 T cell receptor beta chains sequenced from a single sample in a study of vaccination effects on CD4 cells after COVID-19. Their target antigens are unknown. Following culture for more than 9 days, CD4+ T cells were isolated. Sequencing was performed with immunoSEQ multiplex PCR; in TCRdb, only in-frame clones are kept and a portion is missing. The sample carries about 39,000 clones, roughly 82% recorded once. This material consisted of CD4+ T cells from PBMCs cultured without peptide, taken before COVID-19 vaccination. All receptors come from a human donor who received a COVID-19 vaccine.

The chain combines TRBV7-8 with TRBJ2-3, with unresolved D. The CDR3 runs 13 residues. CDR1 is SGHVS, CDR2 FQNEAQ, per germline. The V gene lost 3 bases and the J gene lost 7 bases, with 11 bases spanning the gap. The CDR3 DNA is TGTGCCAGCAGCTTGGCCGGTCGGTATACGCAGTATTTT. This codes for CASSLAGRYTQYF.

This CDR3 is CASSLTDVRANEQFF. Here the CDR3 DNA reads TGTGCCAGCAGCTTAACGGACGTACGTGCGAATGAGCAGTTCTTC. The chain employs TRBV7-3 and TRBJ2-1, with unresolved D. V shed 0 bases and J shed 7 bases, with 13 bases lying between them. The CDR3 runs to 15 residues. CDR1 and CDR2 from the germline V gene are SGHTA and FQGTGA.

The V gene is TRBV7-9, the J gene TRBJ2-3; the D gene is possibly TRBD2 (5 bases). CDR3 length equals 13 residues. Trimming removed 3 bases from V and 3 bases from J, with 7 bases in between. In germline, CDR1 is SEHNR, CDR2 FQNEAQ (reference sequence). The CDR3 loop reads CASSFGLTDTQYF. The CDR3 bases are TGTGCCAGCAGCTTCGGACTTACAGATACGCAGTATTTT.

The V gene is TRBV5-1, the J gene TRBJ2-1, with 11 positions matching TRBD2. The CDR3 is 13 residues long. The J segment lost 8 bases and the V segment lost 3 bases, leaving 1 base of the junction unmatched. CDR1 is SGHRS and CDR2 is YFSETQ in the germline V gene. The CDR3 reads CASSSGLADEQFF. The CDR3 coding sequence is TGCGCCAGCAGCTCGGGACTAGCGGATGAGCAGTTCTTC.

This clone was recorded a few times. J is TRBJ2-2 and V is TRBV3-1 (or the pseudogene TRBV3-2), with unresolved D. There are 16 residues in the CDR3. The ends were cut back, 4 bases at V and 4 bases at J, with 16 bases in the middle. Germline V lookup: CDR1 LGHDT, CDR2 YNNKEL (reference sequence). CDR3 coding DNA: TGTGCCAGCAGCCGCGAAAGTGCGCGGTCCACCGGGGAGCTGTTTTTT. As protein: CASSRESARSTGELFF.

This clone is a singleton in its sample. The V and J genes are TRBV7-3 and TRBJ1-2, with TRBD1 matching 7 bases. Germline CDR1 SGHTA, CDR2 FQGTGA. There are 13 residues in the CDR3. The trim removed 4 bases at V and 3 bases at J, leaving 2 bases unmatched. The CDR3 DNA sequence: TGTGCCAGCAGCTCAGGGGGTGACTATGGCTACACCTTC. It is translated as CASSSGGDYGYTF.

The V call is TRBV10-3, the J call TRBJ1-5, with TRBD1 matching 9 bases. Germline V gene data show CDR1 as ENHRY and CDR2 as SYGVKD. The CDR3 length is 17 residues. V trimming: 10 bases; J trimming: 6 bases; junction bases outside the gene matches: 19. The CDR3 sequence is CATSGTGNGKGGQPQHF. DNA for the CDR3: TGTGCCACCTCTGGGACAGGGAATGGTAAGGGCGGTCAGCCCCAGCATTTT.

This clone was seen once. The gene calls are TRBV6-5 and TRBJ2-7, with D perhaps matching TRBD2 (5 bases). Trimming left V 4 bases short and J 3 bases short, with 19 bases between. Germline assignment: CDR1 MNHEY and CDR2 SVGAGI. CDR3 length equals 16 residues. The CDR3 DNA reads TGTGCCAGCAGTTTAACTAGTATTTCTGCGGGCTACGAGCAGTACGTC. This translates into CASSLTSISAGYEQYV.

The genes are TRBV5-4 and TRBJ1-2, with 9 bases identical to TRBD1. Germline V gene lookup returns CDR1 SGHNT and CDR2 YYREEE (reference sequence). V shed 0 bases, J shed 8 bases, and the junction held 5 bases outside the gene matches. This CDR3 is 14 amino acids long. The CDR3 loop is CASSLGGTGGGYTF. CDR3 DNA: TGTGCCAGCAGCTTGGGGGGAACAGGGGGCGGCTACACCTTC. Full variable domain (missing parts from reference TRBV5-4 and TRBJ1-2): ETGVTQSPTHLIKTRGQQVTLRCSSQSGHNTVSWYQQALGQGPQFIFQYYREEENGRGNFPPRFSGLQFPNYSSELNVNALELDDSALYLCASSLGGTGGGYTFGSGTRLTVV.

This chain links TRBV28 with TRBJ1-1; no definite D call. CDR3 length equals 14 residues. Trimming left V 5 bases short and J 12 bases short, with 22 bases between. Germline V CDR1 and CDR2: MDHEN, SYDVKM. The CDR3 sequence: CASSTGGSGLLPFF. CDR3 coding DNA: TGTGCCAGCAGTACCGGAGGGAGCGGTTTGCTACCTTTCTTT. Variable domain in full (rest from reference TRBV28 and TRBJ1-1): DVKVTQSSRYLVKRTGEKVFLECVQDMDHENMFWYRQDPGLGLRLIYFSYDVKMKEKGDIPEGYSVSREKKERFSLILESASTNQTSMYLCASSTGGSGLLPFFGQGTRLTVV.

The V and J genes are TRBV19 and TRBJ2-5; 8 nucleotides agree with TRBD2. V was pared by 2 bases and J by 2 bases, with 13 bases of the junction left unmatched. CDR1 and CDR2 (germline): LNHDA, SQIVND (reference sequence). This CDR3 is built from 18 residues. CDR3 in amino acids: CASSISWSSGVRQETQYF. The CDR3 region has the DNA TGTGCCAGTAGTATAAGTTGGAGTAGCGGGGTTCGACAAGAGACCCAGTACTTC.

CDR3 protein: CVMGAANTGELFF. The CDR3 DNA follows: TGTGTTATGGGGGCCGCGAACACCGGGGAGCTGTTTTTT. This chain uses TRBV24-1 with TRBJ2-2; tentatively, D is TRBD1 (6 bases). This CDR3 has 13 amino acids. Germline loops: CDR1 KGHDR, CDR2 SFDVKD.

The chain employs TRBV27 and TRBJ2-3; possibly TRBD2 for D (6 bases). The V end lost 5 bases, the J end lost 6 bases, and 18 bases lay between the germline ends. Germline CDR1 MNHEY, CDR2 SMNVEV (reference sequence). The CDR3 sequence is 15 residues long. The CDR3 spells CASSPETSISDTQYF. CDR3 DNA sequence: TGTGCCAGCAGTCCCGAGACTAGTATTTCGGATACGCAGTATTTT.

The chain has TRBV5-1 and TRBJ2-3; weak D call: TRBD2 (7 bases). V was clipped by 3 bases and J by 2 bases, with 16 bases between them. This CDR3 spans 16 amino acids. Germline CDR1 reads SGHRS; CDR2 reads YFSETQ. CDR3 loop: CASSWNVGGLTDTQYF. The CDR3 nucleotides read TGCGCCAGCAGCTGGAACGTCGGGGGGCTCACAGATACGCAGTATTTT. The full variable domain, rest sourced from reference TRBV5-1 and TRBJ2-3, is KAGVTQTPRYLIKTRGQQVTLSCSPISGHRSVSWYQQTPGQGLQFLFEYFSETQRNKGNFPGRFSGRQFSNSRSEMNVSTLELGDSALYLCASSWNVGGLTDTQYFGPGTRLTVL.

This clone was seen only a few times. V is TRBV29-1 and J is TRBJ1-2, with TRBD1 as a possible D gene (5 bases). The CDR3 has 12 residues. Germline CDR1 reads SQVTM; CDR2 reads ANQGSEA. The V end was cut by 8 bases, the J end by 7 bases, with 17 bases between. DNA of the CDR3: TGCAGCCATTCGCGGGGGATGAGTGGCTACACCTTC. Encoded protein: CSHSRGMSGYTF.

J is TRBJ2-2 and V is TRBV19, with 7 nucleotides matching TRBD1. The CDR3 totals 15 residues. Germline-derived CDR1 and CDR2 are LNHDA and SQIVND (reference sequence). V was clipped by 5 bases and J by 7 bases; unmatched bases: 10. CDR3 protein: CASSDLRGRVGELFF. CDR3 sequence (DNA): TGTGCCAGTAGTGATTTGAGGGGGCGAGTCGGGGAGCTGTTTTTT. Looking up the rest from reference TRBV19 and TRBJ2-2 gives the full variable domain: DGGITQSPKYLFRKEGQNVTLSCEQNLNHDAMYWYRQDPGQGLRLIYYSQIVNDFQKGDIAEGYSVSREKKESFPLTVTSAQKNPTAFYLCASSDLRGRVGELFFGEGSRLTVL.

The rearrangement uses TRBV5-1 and TRBJ1-6; D is unclear. The CDR3 spans 14 residues. The germline V gene has CDR1 SGHRS and CDR2 YFSETQ. Trimming took 7 bases from V and 2 from J, leaving 10 bases between them. The CDR3 DNA reads as TGCGCCAGCGGAGCGGCCCCCTATAATTCACCCCTCCACTTT. The encoded protein is CASGAAPYNSPLHF.

The chain uses TRBV28 and TRBJ1-5, with TRBD1 identical over 7 bases. V gave up 4 bases and J gave up 7 bases; unmatched junction bases: 13. CDR3 size: 16 residues. Per the germline V gene, CDR1 is MDHEN and CDR2 is SYDVKM. The CDR3 here is CASSYHQTGSGQPQHF. The CDR3, as DNA: TGTGCCAGCAGTTACCATCAGACAGGGAGCGGACAGCCCCAGCATTTT.

The chain links TRBV18 to TRBJ2-3, with 7 bases identical to TRBD1. CDR1 is KGHSH and CDR2 is LQKENI in the germline V gene. The CDR3 totals 15 residues. The V segment lost 5 bases and the J segment 2 bases; nucleotides outside the gene matches: 7. CDR3: CASSNTGDDTDTQYF. The CDR3 region has the DNA TGTGCCAGCTCAAATACAGGGGATGACACAGATACGCAGTATTTT.

The count of this clone is one. This rearrangement joins TRBV18 to TRBJ1-4; 7 positions match TRBD1. Trimming removed 3 bases from V and 8 bases from J; junction bases left unmatched: 6. Germline lookup yields CDR1 KGHSH and CDR2 LQKENI. This CDR3 is built from 14 residues. CDR3 amino acids: CASSPDRVSEKLFF. The CDR3 DNA sequence: TGTGCCAGCTCACCTGACAGGGTTTCCGAAAAACTGTTTTTT.